A single T cell receptor beta chain is shown here with its context. The record originates from a study of blood T cell dynamics during melanoma immunotherapy. The CDR3 has 13 residues. CDR1 is MGHRA, CDR2 YSYEKL, per germline. Trimming removed 5 bases at V and 7 bases at J, with 12 bases between. Some clones are missing from TCRdb's copy, which holds only in-frame ones; the method was immunoSEQ multiplex PCR. The top ten hold 4.6% of the sample, which has approximately 25,000 clones, roughly 85% seen once. Time point reported: pre-treatment baseline. The TCR originated in a human donor with melanoma. Sequenced here: blood, sampled from a patient treated with checkpoint blockade. V and J are TRBV4-1 and TRBJ2-1; D uncertain. The CDR3 DNA follows: TGCGCCAGCAGCGCCCCAGGCAGGAATGAGCAGTTCTTC. Amino acids: CASSAPGRNEQFF.